A single sample is the source of the 2 T cell receptor beta chains below, sequenced in a study of blood T cell repertoires in COVID-19. Clones were read by immunoSEQ multiplex PCR, and TCRdb kept only the in-frame ones, dropping some. There are 90,000 to 100,000 clones in the sample; 90% occur only once, and about 5% lies in the top ten. Specimen: peripheral blood. The receptor source for this set is a man aged 50 to 59 with acute or convalescent COVID-19.

The rearrangement joins TRBV19 to TRBJ1-2; a weak D match, TRBD1 (6 bases). This CDR3 comprises 16 residues. The germline V gene encodes CDR1 LNHDA and CDR2 SQIVND (reference sequence). The V end lost 5 bases, the J end lost 6 bases, and 22 bases lay between the germline ends. The chain's CDR3 is CASSPAWGVQGNGYTF. In DNA, the CDR3 is TGTGCCAGTAGTCCCGCCTGGGGCGTGCAGGGGAATGGCTACACCTTC.

The chain uses TRBV10-3 and TRBJ2-1; 12 nucleotides match TRBD2. V shed 2 bases, J shed 5 bases, and the junction held 4 bases outside the gene matches. This CDR3 contains 16 residues. Germline CDR1 reads ENHRY; CDR2 reads SYGVKD. CDR3 loop: CAISESRTSGNNEQFF. Here the CDR3 DNA reads TGTGCCATCAGTGAGAGTAGGACTAGCGGGAACAATGAGCAGTTCTTC.